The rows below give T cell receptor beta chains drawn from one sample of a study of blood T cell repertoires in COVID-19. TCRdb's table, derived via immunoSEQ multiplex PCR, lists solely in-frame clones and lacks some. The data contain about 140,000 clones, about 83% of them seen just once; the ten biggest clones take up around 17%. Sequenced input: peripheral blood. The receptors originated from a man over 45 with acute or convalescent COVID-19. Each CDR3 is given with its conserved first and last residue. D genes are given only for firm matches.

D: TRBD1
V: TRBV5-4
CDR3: CASSSPDRGHEQYF

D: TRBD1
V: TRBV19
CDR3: CASSFSPGQGIAKNIQYF

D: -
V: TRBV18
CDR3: CASSPTEKWDTQYF

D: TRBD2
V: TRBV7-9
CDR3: CASSLAGLDSQETQYF

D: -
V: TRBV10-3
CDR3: CAISESEVLNTEAFF

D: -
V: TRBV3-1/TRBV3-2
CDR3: CASSQVGLDEQFF

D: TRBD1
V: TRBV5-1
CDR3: CASSPGTASNEQFF

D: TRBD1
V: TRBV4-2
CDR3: CASSQGSGQGNQPQHF

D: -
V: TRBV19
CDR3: CASSRRYTEAFF

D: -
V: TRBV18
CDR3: CASSPETDSSGNTIYF

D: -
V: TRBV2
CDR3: CASTEYRPTDTQYF

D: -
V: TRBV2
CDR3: CASTGHLDQPQHF

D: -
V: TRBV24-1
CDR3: CATRTGYSSTGELFF

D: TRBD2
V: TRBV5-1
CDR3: CASSLEASGETETQYF

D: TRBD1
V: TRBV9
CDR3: CASSTPRDSYYGYTF

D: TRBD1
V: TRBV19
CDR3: CASSTQGAGESPLHF

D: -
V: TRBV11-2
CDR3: CASSLSLQTDTNTGELFF

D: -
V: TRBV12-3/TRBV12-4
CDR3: CASRYMPSTEAFF

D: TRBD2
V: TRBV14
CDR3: CASSQFQRGTMNTGELFF

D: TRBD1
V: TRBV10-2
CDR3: CASQGATDQPQHF

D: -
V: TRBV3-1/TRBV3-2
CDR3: CASSLGTGSGGNTIYF

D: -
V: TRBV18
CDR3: CASSPDIEAEAFF

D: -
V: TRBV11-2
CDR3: CASSPAGIRAFF

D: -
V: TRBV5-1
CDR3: CASSLAGGTGNTIYF

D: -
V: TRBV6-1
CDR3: CASSEAGQSYGYTF

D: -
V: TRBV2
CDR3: CASSGGGGEKLFF

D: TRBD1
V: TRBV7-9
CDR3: CASSFRQGYEQYF

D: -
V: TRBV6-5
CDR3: CASTGLDIQYF

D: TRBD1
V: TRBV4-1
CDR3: CASRPDRGEVYGYTF

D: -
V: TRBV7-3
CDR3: CASSPSGSDYEQYF

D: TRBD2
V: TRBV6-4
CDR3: CASSPRGGSNEQFF

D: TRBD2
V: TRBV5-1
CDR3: CASSDGTSGITDTQYF

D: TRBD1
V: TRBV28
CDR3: CASRDTGGYGYTF

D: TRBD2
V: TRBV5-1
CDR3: CASSAAGVNQETQYF

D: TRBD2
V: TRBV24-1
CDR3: CATSDQGTSGYTDTQYF

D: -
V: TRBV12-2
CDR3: CASRLLDRGRYGAFF

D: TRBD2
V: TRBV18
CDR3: CASSHPLAGGSQAHSTDTQYF

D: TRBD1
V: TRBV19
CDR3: CASSLQGGSNQPQHF

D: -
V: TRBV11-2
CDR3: CASSYFRGSGEQFF

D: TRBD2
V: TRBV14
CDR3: CASSQEGLAGGETQYF

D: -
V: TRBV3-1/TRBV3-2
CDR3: CASSQARGSNIQYF

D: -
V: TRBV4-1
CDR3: CASSQLGPTNEKLFF

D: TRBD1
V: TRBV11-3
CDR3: CASSLDRDRGHTNTEAFF

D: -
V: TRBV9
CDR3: CASSPLGGPISDGYTF

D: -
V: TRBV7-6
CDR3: CASSLTPSYNEQFF

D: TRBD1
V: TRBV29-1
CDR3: CSMTGGWDTEAFF

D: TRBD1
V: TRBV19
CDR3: CASSSRQGARSYEQYF

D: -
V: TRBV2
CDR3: CASRREGETQYF

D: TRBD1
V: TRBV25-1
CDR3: CASSLPGQEYHGYTF

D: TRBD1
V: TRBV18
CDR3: CASSPQGADAFF

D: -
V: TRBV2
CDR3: CASSDPGGGTGTEAFF

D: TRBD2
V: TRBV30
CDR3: CAWSVVAGITDTQYF

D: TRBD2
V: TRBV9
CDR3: CASSLSGGLYNEQFF

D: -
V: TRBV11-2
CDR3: CASSLAVENNEQFF

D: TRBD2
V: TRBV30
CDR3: CARAQNLLAGGPGETQYF

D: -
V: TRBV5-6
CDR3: CASSLNGGPGEQFF

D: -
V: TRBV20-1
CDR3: CSARYMYGYTF

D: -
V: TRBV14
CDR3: CASSQVWQETQYF

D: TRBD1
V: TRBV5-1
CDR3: CASSFGQGGGYTF

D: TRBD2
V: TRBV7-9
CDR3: CASSWSGGGGETQYF